Here is one TCR beta chain with its context. Its specificity is not known. Patients were excluded for uncontrolled infection, other autoimmune disease, pregnancy or lactation. Using RNA transcripts as the source, TCR beta CDR3 regions were amplified. HTBI primers were employed in a first-round RT-PCR of the TCR CDR3. TCRdb used MiXCR to reprocess the multiplex PCR reads, holding one entry per CDR3 protein. The sample carries about 610,000 distinct CDR3 sequences, roughly 50% recorded once. This specimen belongs to a study of T cells in Graves' hyperthyroidism and ophthalmopathy. Findings of the study overall: In simple terms, a model built on 13 V-J features told ophthalmopathy apart from stable hyperthyroidism. Most expanded thyroid clonotypes above 0.001 recurred in blood. The model made its ophthalmopathy prediction, and onset followed a median around 6.9 months later.

The sequenced material came from peripheral blood or thyroid tissue (not recorded which). This clonotype was obtained from a woman aged 18-29 years with Graves' hyperthyroidism.

CDR3 in amino acids: CASSFSVDYNEQYF. CDR3 coding DNA: TGTGCCAGCAGCTTTAGTGTTGACTACAATGAGCAGTACTTC. The rearrangement links TRBV7-2 to TRBJ2-7; TRBD2 might be the D (5 bases). CDR1 is SGHTA, CDR2 FQGNSA, per germline. Deletions cut 3 bases from V and 7 bases from J, with 16 bases between. CDR3 length: 14 residues.